A selection of T cell receptor beta chains follows, all from one sample in a study of molecular identifiers for immune sequencing clone quantification. TCRdb fed the PCR reads into MiXCR, producing one record per CDR3 protein. The data contain some 65,000 distinct CDR3 sequences, roughly 18% of them singletons. Sequences were obtained from naive CD8+ T cells from blood, with Jurkat cell RNA spiked in. The receptor source for this set is a human donor in good health. Some libraries in this study had Jurkat cell RNA spiked in. CDR3s include the opening cysteine and the closing phenylalanine or tryptophan. Fields, in order: CDR3 protein, V gene.

CASSEYTGSTGELFF,TRBV25-1
CASSYLPQAGPRDTEAFF,TRBV6-5
CATSDAGSDEQFF,TRBV24-1
CASSQVLARGAVF,TRBV14
CASSFLIPSHSEAFF,TRBV27
CASSTLGLLSLDEQFF,TRBV19
CASGLDIGRGNIQYF,TRBV12-5
CASSEGGVSDYF,TRBV6-6
CASSFTGTSINEQFF,TRBV4-3
CASSLYEGTYEQYF,TRBV27
CASSQVAVTYEQYF,TRBV4-1
CASSDRTSGNNEQFF,TRBV7-9
CSASFPRDRATEGVTGELFF,TRBV20-1
CASSQVGGPGNTIYF,TRBV4-1
CAISRDRGDGEKLFF,TRBV10-3
CASSLGLAGNSYEQYF,TRBV6-6
CASSLTATAYEQYF,TRBV7-2
CASSEEGAGGPGTQYF,TRBV9
CASSLTGTAHPNEQFF,TRBV27
CASSEWGNTGLARGADTQYF,TRBV25-1
CASSLEEQGNQPQHF,TRBV5-4
CASSQFRTSGSADTQYF,TRBV14
CASSIGLGSYEQYF,TRBV19
CASSTPIQPRSADNYGYTF,TRBV7-2
CSARREGAYNQPQHF,TRBV20-1
CASSPSDTQYF,TRBV19
CASSLGTYWTSGRAGTDTQYF,TRBV7-3
CASSTSPAGELFF,TRBV12-3/TRBV12-4
CASTPRGYNEQFF,TRBV27
CASSLGGTDTQYF,TRBV27
CASSPRQGPTSGQYF,TRBV11-3
CASSYIQTRNEQFF,TRBV6-2/TRBV6-3
CASSEGAAGTEAFF,TRBV25-1
CASSQGWRDYVEQYF,TRBV4-3
CASSFGGTGGNTIYF,TRBV28
CSVLRGPYEQYF,TRBV29-1
CSAPGTAKNTGELFF,TRBV20-1
CSARDWDQGTEAFF,TRBV20-1
CASSHLVVPGYEQYF,TRBV3-1
CSATSSGNPRTNQPQHF,TRBV20-1
CASSFFGEGQPQHF,TRBV7-8
CASSFNRGHEQYF,TRBV5-1
CATSDPRTSGRPYNEQFF,TRBV24-1
CASSPTVPETQYF,TRBV4-2
CASASTSGGPYEQYF,TRBV6-2/TRBV6-3